This TCR beta chain is from a study of cytomegalovirus exposure and HLA in healthy donors. With 60 Vbeta and 13 Jbeta primers, the PCR was carried out. Sequenced by immunoSEQ multiplex PCR; TCRdb stores in-frame clones only, minus some. The sample shows fewer than 90,000 clones, 70% to 80% of them seen only once. Germline-derived CDR1 and CDR2 are SGHRS and YFSETQ. The CDR3 length is 17 residues. The V and J ends lost 1 base and 2 bases, in that order; junction bases with no gene match: 12. The chain has TRBV5-1 and TRBJ2-7; 7 nucleotides agree with TRBD1. Sequencing was done on a sample of PBMCs. The TCR was taken from a woman aged 40 to 55 in good health and CMV-seropositive. CDR3 DNA: TGCGCCAGCAGCTTGACGATTGGGACAGCCATACCCTACGAGCAGTACTTC. Translation gives CASSLTIGTAIPYEQYF.